This paragraph covers one T cell receptor beta chain sequence. What it binds is unknown. Germline and junction disagree at one end, which may indicate a read error. PCR involved 60 Vbeta and 13 Jbeta primers. The data were produced by immunoSEQ multiplex PCR, yet TCRdb's version contains in-frame clones alone and is incomplete. The sample holds about 120,000 clones, about 85% seen once. The CDR3 length is 16 residues. Germline V gives CDR1 SSHAT, CDR2 FNYEAQ (reference sequence). Donors were nominally healthy when sampled, though unrecorded immune exposures were likely. The data were obtained in a study of cytomegalovirus exposure and HLA in healthy donors. Study-level results: The study assumed roughly uniform donor sequencing depth for presence/absence analyses.

Sample: PBMCs. The source is a man in his fifties or sixties in good health and CMV-seronegative. This chain joins TRBV7-7 and TRBJ2-2; 9 bases match TRBD1. Written as DNA, the CDR3 is TGTGCTAGCAGCTTTGCACAGGGGGCCAACACCGGGGAGCTGTTTTTT. It codes for CASSFAQGANTGELFF.